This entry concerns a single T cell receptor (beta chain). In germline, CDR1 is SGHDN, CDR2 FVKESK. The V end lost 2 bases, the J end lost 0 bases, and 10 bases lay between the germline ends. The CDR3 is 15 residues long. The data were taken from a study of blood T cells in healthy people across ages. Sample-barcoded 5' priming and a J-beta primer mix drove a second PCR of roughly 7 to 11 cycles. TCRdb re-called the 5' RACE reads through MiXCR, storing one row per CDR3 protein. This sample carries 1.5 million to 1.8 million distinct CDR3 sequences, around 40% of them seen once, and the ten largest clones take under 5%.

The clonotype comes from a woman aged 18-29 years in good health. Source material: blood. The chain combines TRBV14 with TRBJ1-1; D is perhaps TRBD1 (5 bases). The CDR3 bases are TGTGCCAGCAGCCAATGGACAATCTTGAACACTGAAGCTTTCTTT. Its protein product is CASSQWTILNTEAFF.